The T cell receptor (beta chain) under discussion was sequenced for a study of T cell changes during pregnancy in multiple sclerosis. A single count supports this clone. Generated by immunoSEQ multiplex PCR, the TCRdb table keeps only in-frame clones and is missing some. The sample yields approximately 100,000 clones, over 85% seen once. Germline lookup yields CDR1 SGHRS and CDR2 YFSETQ. V was pared by 3 bases and J by 6 bases, with 10 bases between. The CDR3 totals 14 residues. This clonotype was obtained from a female donor with multiple sclerosis, enrolled in a pregnancy study. The chain joins TRBV5-1 to TRBJ1-6; D not certain. The sample here was peripheral blood, taken in the first trimester of pregnancy. The CDR3 region is CASSYILPNSPLHF. The CDR3 DNA reads as TGCGCCAGCAGCTACATCTTGCCTAATTCACCCCTCCACTTT.